The 19 T cell receptor beta chains below all came from one sample that was sequenced in a study of T cells in Graves' hyperthyroidism and ophthalmopathy. Amplified TCR beta CDR3 regions came from RNA transcripts. Carried out on the TCR CDR3, a first-round RT-PCR used the HTBI primer set. TCRdb fed the multiplex PCR reads into MiXCR, producing one record per CDR3 protein. The repertoire holds roughly 100,000 distinct CDR3 sequences, about 50% seen once, with approximately 24% in the top ten. The sample was blood. Source of these receptors: a man aged 35-49 years with Graves' hyperthyroidism.

A remark on this clonotype: This likely comes from a read error, as the CDR3 has no conserved phenylalanine or tryptophan at its end. It is unclear where the CDR3 begins or ends on the DNA, so no DNA is shown, and the CDR3 is as TCRdb lists it. This sequence joins TRBV7-9 and TRBJ2-1; whether TRBD1, the table's D call, matches the DNA was not checked. The CDR3 is 10 residues long, ends included. Germline V gives CDR1 SEHNR, CDR2 FQNEAQ (reference sequence). The CDR3 spells CASSRDRAFI.

On this clonotype itself: An end of the junction differs from the germline gene, which may be a read error. The rearrangement uses TRBV24-1 and TRBJ2-2; TRBD2 might be the D (6 bases). The CDR3 length is 15 residues. Looked up from germline, CDR1 is KGHDR and CDR2 is SFDVKD. CDR3 residues: CASSLTRRGAGELFF. DNA for the CDR3: TGTGCCAGCAGTTTAACCCGTCGCGGGGCCGGGGAGCTGTTTTTT.

This chain joins TRBV10-3 and TRBJ1-5, with 9 bases aligning to TRBD1. With 6 bases clipped from V and 7 bases from J, the junction kept 4 bases outside the gene matches. Germline CDR1 ENHRY, CDR2 SYGVKD. This CDR3 has 13 amino acids. The CDR3 sequence: CAISGTGRQPQHF. The CDR3 nucleotides are TGTGCCATCAGCGGGACAGGGAGGCAGCCCCAGCATTTT.

The chain employs TRBV9 and TRBJ1-5; D might be TRBD1 (5 bases). The V gene's germline CDR1 is SGDLS and CDR2 YYNGEE. With 0 bases removed from V and 11 bases from J, the gap between germline ends came to 15 bases. CDR3 length equals 14 residues. The CDR3 sequence is CASSVAGQPETQHF. The CDR3 nucleotides are TGTGCCAGCAGCGTAGCAGGACAACCGGAGACCCAGCATTTT. Filled out from reference TRBV9 and TRBJ1-5, the complete variable domain reads DSGVTQTPKHLITATGQRVTLRCSPRSGDLSVYWYQQSLDQGLQFLIQYYNGEERAKGNILERFSAQQFPDLHSELNLSSLELGDSALYFCASSVAGQPETQHFGDGTRLSIL.

The chain joins TRBV18 to TRBJ1-3; 7 bases agree with TRBD1. The CDR3 runs to 14 residues. J gave up 5 bases and V 3 bases, and 4 bases lay outside the gene matches. Germline V lookup: CDR1 KGHSH, CDR2 LQKENI. The CDR3 nucleotides are TGTGCCAGCTCACCGGCAGGGGGACGAAACACCATATATTTT. Encoded protein: CASSPAGGRNTIYF.

This clonotype was detected ten times or more. The genes are TRBV15 and TRBJ1-6; D unresolved. Per germline, CDR1 LNHNV and CDR2 YYDKDF (reference sequence). The CDR3 extends over 15 amino acids. Trimming took off 5 bases at V and 11 bases at J, with 19 bases between the two ends. CDR3 sequence reads: CATSPSAGPLTPLHF. CDR3 in DNA: TGTGCCACCAGCCCTTCGGCCGGCCCTCTCACACCCCTCCACTTT.

Points on this clonotype: The final CDR3 position lacks the conserved phenylalanine or tryptophan, pointing to a likely read error. The chain has TRBV27 and TRBJ2-7; 7 nucleotides align to TRBD2. Germline V gives CDR1 MNHEY, CDR2 SMNVEV (reference sequence). The CDR3 is 14 amino acids. V was pared by 1 base and J by 3 bases, with 3 bases of the junction left unmatched. DNA for the CDR3: TGTGCCAGCAGTTTATTAGCGGGCGACTACGAGCAGTACTCC. Its translation: CASSLLAGDYEQYS.

About this clonotype: It may be a read error: a sequence one base away is much more abundant. This chain connects TRBV14 to TRBJ2-1; D is unresolved. There are 15 residues in the CDR3. Germline V gives CDR1 SGHDN, CDR2 FVKESK. DNA of the CDR3: TGTGCCAGCAGCCCCGGACCTTCCTCCTACAATGAGCAGTCCTTC. Its protein is CASSPGPSSYNEQSF. Full variable domain (rest looked up from reference TRBV14 and TRBJ2-1): EAGVTQFPSHSVIEKGQTVTLRCDPISGHDNLYWYRRVMGKEIKFLLHFVKESKQDESGMPNNRFLAERTGGTYSTLKVQPAELEDSGVYFCASSPGPSSYNEQSFGPGTRLTVL.

This clonotype was observed at least ten times. This chain joins TRBV9 and TRBJ2-1; D remains unclear. The V end was cut by 0 bases, the J end by 6 bases, with 7 bases between. In germline, CDR1 is SGDLS, CDR2 YYNGEE. The CDR3 is 13 amino acids. CDR3 loop: CASSVGGVNEQFF. CDR3 DNA sequence: TGTGCCAGCAGCGTAGGAGGCGTCAATGAGCAGTTCTTC.

This clonotype was seen once. It is likely a read error, because the conserved phenylalanine at the end of the CDR3 is missing. This chain links TRBV2 with TRBJ1-1; no firm D call. The CDR3 has 14 residues. The V gene lost 5 bases and the J gene lost 4 bases, with 14 bases spanning the gap. Germline V gives CDR1 SNHLY, CDR2 FYNNEI. The CDR3 sequence is CASSYGDLGTEAFI. CDR3 nucleotide sequence: TGTGCCAGCAGTTACGGGGATCTGGGCACTGAAGCTTTCATT.

This clonotype was found many times. V gene TRBV9 combines with J gene TRBJ2-7; 8 bases are a match to TRBD2. V lost 3 bases, J lost 6 bases, and 11 bases stayed unmatched. The CDR3 spans 15 residues. Germline loops: CDR1 SGDLS, CDR2 YYNGEE. Here the CDR3 reads CASSGGTSGLFEQYF. The CDR3 DNA reads TGTGCCAGCAGCGGTGGGACTAGTGGTCTCTTCGAGCAGTACTTC.

Note on this clonotype: The junction shows a germline mismatch at one end, possibly a read error. The chain uses TRBV4-1 and TRBJ1-6; tentatively, D is TRBD1 (5 bases). Germline V CDR1 and CDR2: MGHRA, YSYEKL. The CDR3 loop spans 17 amino acids. The CDR3 DNA reads as TGCGCCAGCAGCCAACGGGACGTAAGACTTAATAATTCACCCCTCTACTTT. It yields the protein CASSQRDVRLNNSPLYF.

A note on this clonotype: The junction shows a germline mismatch at one end, possibly a read error. This rearrangement joins TRBV27 to TRBJ1-1; 7 bases agree with TRBD1. The CDR3 has 13 residues. Per the germline V gene, CDR1 is MNHEY and CDR2 is SMNVEV (reference sequence). CDR3 in DNA: TGTGCCGGCAGTCTCACGACAGGGACTGAAGCTTTCTTT. Its translation: CAGSLTTGTEAFF.

This chain links TRBV19 with TRBJ2-7; 10 bases align to TRBD2. The CDR3 spans 16 residues. Germline lookup yields CDR1 LNHDA and CDR2 SQIVND (reference sequence). V was clipped by 5 bases and J by 0 bases; unmatched bases: 7. The CDR3 loop reads CASSETSGWNSYEQYF. The CDR3 DNA reads as TGTGCCAGTAGTGAGACTAGCGGGTGGAACTCCTACGAGCAGTACTTC.

In this sample, this clonotype turned up once. CDR3 protein: CASSIGRGGTDTQYF. For the CDR3, the DNA is TGTGCCAGTAGTATTGGGCGGGGGGGCACAGATACGCAGTATTTT. The V and J genes are TRBV19 and TRBJ2-3; 8 nucleotides match TRBD2. This CDR3 spans 15 amino acids. The germline V gene encodes CDR1 LNHDA and CDR2 SQIVND (reference sequence). The V gene end was trimmed by 3 bases and the J gene end by 1 base; junction bases not matched to a gene: 3.

The rearrangement uses TRBV7-3 and TRBJ2-1; TRBD2 aligns across 13 bases. Looked up from germline, CDR1 is SGHTA and CDR2 is FQGTGA. This CDR3 contains 16 residues. The trim removed 4 bases at V and 10 bases at J, leaving 10 bases unmatched. The CDR3 DNA sequence: TGTGCCAGCAGCTCACCGGGACTAGCGGGGAGGGGGGAGCAGTTCTTC. It specifies CASSSPGLAGRGEQFF.

CDR3 residues: CASSVGRDRGYTF. CDR3 DNA: TGTGCCAGCAGCGTGGGCAGGGACAGGGGCTACACCTTC. This chain joins TRBV9 and TRBJ1-2; TRBD1 matches 8 bases. V lost 2 bases, J lost 8 bases, and 5 bases stayed unmatched. Per germline, CDR1 SGDLS and CDR2 YYNGEE. This CDR3 comprises 13 residues.

In this sample, this clonotype turned up many times. The chain employs TRBV9 and TRBJ1-2; D not resolved. The CDR3 extends over 15 amino acids. Germline V gene lookup returns CDR1 SGDLS and CDR2 YYNGEE. Trimming cost V 0 bases and J 1 base, with 10 bases left between them. The CDR3, as DNA: TGTGCCAGCAGCGTAGGAGTGGAGGGTAACTATGGCTACACCTTC. Translating gives CASSVGVEGNYGYTF. The entire variable domain, with the rest obtained from reference TRBV9 and TRBJ1-2, is as follows: DSGVTQTPKHLITATGQRVTLRCSPRSGDLSVYWYQQSLDQGLQFLIQYYNGEERAKGNILERFSAQQFPDLHSELNLSSLELGDSALYFCASSVGVEGNYGYTFGSGTRLTVV.

The rearrangement uses TRBV29-1 and TRBJ2-2, with 7 bases matching TRBD2. CDR1 and CDR2 from the germline V gene are SQVTM and ANQGSEA. The CDR3 consists of 16 residues. V lost 8 bases, J lost 2 bases, and 14 bases stayed unmatched. The CDR3 protein is CSSVKKRGDNTGELFF. The DNA of the CDR3 is TGCAGCAGCGTTAAAAAGCGGGGCGATAACACCGGGGAGCTGTTTTTT.